This entry lists 21 T cell receptor beta chains sequenced from one sample in a study of cytomegalovirus exposure and HLA in healthy donors. TCRdb's copy holds only in-frame clones and misses some; the assay was immunoSEQ multiplex PCR. Here the sample spans about 300,000 clones, more than 75% being singletons. The material sequenced was PBMCs. The receptor source for this set is a woman aged 18-35 years in good health and CMV-seronegative.

The V and J genes are TRBV4-2 and TRBJ2-5, with D possibly being TRBD1 (6 bases). The CDR3 is made up of 18 amino acids. Germline lookup yields CDR1 LGHNA and CDR2 YNFKEQ. Trimming took off 1 base at V and 4 bases at J, with 22 bases between the two ends. CDR3 region: CASSQVGRGLLSGETQYF. Here the CDR3 DNA reads TGTGCCAGCAGCCAAGTTGGCAGGGGCTTGTTAAGCGGAGAGACCCAGTACTTC.

This clone was counted a single time. V and J are TRBV7-2 and TRBJ1-2; TRBD1 agrees at 9 bases. The J segment lost 0 bases and the V segment lost 0 bases, leaving 2 bases of the junction unmatched. CDR1 and CDR2 from the germline V gene are SGHTA and FQGNSA. The CDR3 is 16 residues long. The CDR3 region is CASSLAGQGTNYGYTF. CDR3 nucleotide sequence: TGTGCCAGCAGCTTAGCGGGACAGGGTACTAACTATGGCTACACCTTC.

The chain joins TRBV11-2 to TRBJ2-6, with D uncertain. The V gene's germline CDR1 is SGHAT and CDR2 FQNNGV. V lost 1 base to trimming and J lost 2 bases, with 6 bases between them. The CDR3 length is 15 residues. DNA for the CDR3: TGTGCCAGCAGCTTAGTCCCCACTGGGGCCAACGTCCTGACTTTC. Encoded protein: CASSLVPTGANVLTF. Using reference TRBV11-2 and TRBJ2-6 for the parts outside the CDR3, the full variable domain is EAGVAQSPRYKIIEKRQSVAFWCNPISGHATLYWYQQILGQGPKLLIQFQNNGVVDDSQLPKDRFSAERLKGVDSTLKIQPAKLEDSAVYLCASSLVPTGANVLTFGAGSRLTVL.

CDR3 region: CASNEQGASYEQYF. The CDR3 DNA sequence: TGCGCCAGCAACGAACAGGGGGCCTCCTACGAGCAGTACTTC. The chain is built from TRBV5-1 and TRBJ2-7; 9 nucleotides match TRBD1. The V gene end was trimmed by 6 bases and the J gene end by 0 bases; junction bases not matched to a gene: 4. The CDR3 is made up of 14 amino acids. Germline CDR1 and CDR2: SGHRS and YFSETQ.

On this clone itself: The sample carries other DNA sequences with the same CDR3. This chain uses TRBV20-1 with TRBJ1-1, with D maybe TRBD1 (5 bases). The CDR3 is made up of 10 amino acids. The V gene lost 6 bases and the J gene lost 4 bases, with 6 bases spanning the gap. The germline CDR1 and CDR2 sequences are DFQATT and SNEGSKA (reference sequence). The CDR3 here is CSAQGTEAFF. CDR3 sequence (DNA): TGCAGTGCCCAGGGCACTGAAGCTTTCTTT.

The rearrangement uses TRBV27 and TRBJ1-6; D may be TRBD1 (6 bases). CDR1 and CDR2 from the germline V gene are MNHEY and SMNVEV (reference sequence). The CDR3 is 15 residues long. V gave up 7 bases and J gave up 5 bases, with 15 bases separating them. For the CDR3, the DNA is TGTGCCAGCAAACAGGGCCGAAATAATAATTCACCCCTCCACTTT. Encoded protein: CASKQGRNNNSPLHF.

The chain is built from TRBV6-5 and TRBJ1-2; D might be TRBD1 (6 bases). V shed 0 bases and J shed 4 bases, with 15 bases lying between them. Germline V gene data show CDR1 as MNHEY and CDR2 as SVGAGI. This CDR3 region has 16 residues. The CDR3 coding sequence is TGTGCCAGCAGTTACTCGGCGCACAGGGCGACCTATGGCTACACCTTC. Translating it yields CASSYSAHRATYGYTF.

The chain combines TRBV4-3 with TRBJ2-7, with TRBD2 as a possible D gene (5 bases). Germline-derived CDR1 and CDR2 are LGHNA and YSLEER. The CDR3 consists of 16 residues. The V end lost 2 bases, the J end lost 6 bases, and 20 bases lay between the germline ends. The CDR3 DNA sequence: TGCGCCAGCAGCCAAACACCCACTAGTCTCCCTAGCGAGCAGTACTTC. Translation gives CASSQTPTSLPSEQYF.

The V and J genes are TRBV28 and TRBJ2-7; D ambiguous. Germline lookup yields CDR1 MDHEN and CDR2 SYDVKM. Trimming left V 10 bases short and J 3 bases short, with 13 bases between. This CDR3 spans 12 amino acids. The CDR3 DNA sequence: TGTGCCACCGACAAAACCGGCTACGAGCAGTACTTC. The encoded protein is CATDKTGYEQYF. Supplemented by reference TRBV28 and TRBJ2-7, the full variable domain reads DVKVTQSSRYLVKRTGEKVFLECVQDMDHENMFWYRQDPGLGLRLIYFSYDVKMKEKGDIPEGYSVSREKKERFSLILESASTNQTSMYLCATDKTGYEQYFGPGTRLTVT.

The V and J genes are TRBV7-3 and TRBJ1-3, with D perhaps matching TRBD1 (6 bases). The CDR3 consists of 13 residues. CDR1 SGHTA and CDR2 FQGTGA come from the germline V gene. V was cut by 5 bases and J by 4 bases, with 9 bases left in between. The CDR3 DNA is TGTGCCAGCAGCACGGACAGAGGAAACACCATATATTTT. Its translation is CASSTDRGNTIYF.

The rearrangement links TRBV11-3 to TRBJ2-1; possibly TRBD2 for D (6 bases). V was cut by 2 bases and J by 4 bases, with 9 bases left in between. Germline V lookup: CDR1 SGHNT, CDR2 YENEEA. CDR3 length equals 14 residues. Here the CDR3 reads CASSLREDYNEQFF. CDR3 coding DNA: TGTGCCAGCAGCTTAAGGGAGGATTACAATGAGCAGTTCTTC.

The gene calls are TRBV28 and TRBJ1-1; D is undetermined. V shed 7 bases and J shed 4 bases, with 16 bases lying between them. The CDR3 runs to 14 residues. Germline assignment: CDR1 MDHEN and CDR2 SYDVKM. The CDR3 sequence: CASTDWEGSTEAFF. The CDR3 DNA reads as TGTGCCAGCACCGACTGGGAGGGCTCCACTGAAGCTTTCTTT.

This clone appeared a single time. The genes are TRBV27 and TRBJ2-7; D might be TRBD2 (5 bases). V lost 3 bases to trimming and J lost 0 bases, with 12 bases between them. CDR1 MNHEY and CDR2 SMNVEV come from the germline V gene (reference sequence). The CDR3 is made up of 15 amino acids. The CDR3 region is CASSLKAGPSYEQYF. Here the CDR3 DNA reads TGTGCCAGCAGTTTGAAGGCGGGCCCCTCCTACGAGCAGTACTTC.

V gene TRBV27 combines with J gene TRBJ2-7; maybe TRBD1 (6 bases). The germline gives CDR1 MNHEY, CDR2 SMNVEV (reference sequence). The CDR3 totals 15 residues. V gave up 7 bases and J gave up 2 bases, with 18 bases separating them. The CDR3: CASTSTDSPPYEQYF. Here the CDR3 DNA reads TGTGCCAGCACTTCCACGGACAGCCCCCCCTACGAGCAGTACTTC.

The V gene is TRBV28, the J gene TRBJ1-1; possible D gene TRBD1, 5 bases. The CDR3 spans 11 residues. The V end was cut by 1 base, the J end by 10 bases, with 7 bases between. CDR1 and CDR2 (germline): MDHEN, SYDVKM. CDR3 amino acids: CASSLSRGAFF. Written as DNA, the CDR3 is TGTGCCAGCAGTTTATCTAGGGGAGCTTTCTTT.

V gene TRBV5-1 combines with J gene TRBJ2-4, with D possibly matching TRBD1 (6 bases). Trimming left V 4 bases short and J 8 bases short, with 13 bases between. The CDR3 length is 13 residues. Germline V gene sequence: CDR1 SGHRS, CDR2 YFSETQ. The CDR3 coding sequence is TGCGCCAGCAGCATACGGACAGCCGACATTCAGTACTTC. Translating gives CASSIRTADIQYF.

The chain joins TRBV2 to TRBJ2-5, with D possibly being TRBD2 (5 bases). V lost 4 bases to trimming and J lost 4 bases, with 10 bases between them. This CDR3 comprises 13 residues. Germline CDR1 SNHLY, CDR2 FYNNEI. In nucleotides, the CDR3 is TGTGCCAGCAGTGCGGAGGTTGGAGAGACCCAGTACTTC. Amino acid sequence: CASSAEVGETQYF.

The rearrangement joins TRBV10-3 to TRBJ2-7; D not certain. With 0 bases removed from V and 7 bases from J, the gap between germline ends came to 13 bases. The CDR3 covers 14 residues. The germline CDR1 and CDR2 sequences are ENHRY and SYGVKD. CDR3 protein: CAISESGPGREQYF. CDR3 sequence (DNA): TGTGCCATCAGTGAGTCTGGTCCGGGTCGTGAGCAGTACTTC.

The V call is TRBV6-5, the J call TRBJ2-3; 7 bases fit TRBD2. The CDR3 extends over 15 amino acids. After removal of 10 bases from V and 2 bases from J, the junction contained 12 bases not matched to a gene. Germline CDR1 and CDR2: MNHEY and SVGAGI. The CDR3 loop reads CATHETWDYTDTQYF. In DNA form, the CDR3 reads TGTGCCACCCATGAAACTTGGGACTACACAGATACGCAGTATTTT.

V and J are TRBV27 and TRBJ2-5, with 7 bases identical to TRBD1. The CDR3 loop spans 12 amino acids. Germline V CDR1 and CDR2: MNHEY, SMNVEV (reference sequence). After removal of 8 bases from V and 5 bases from J, the junction contained 5 bases not matched to a gene. CDR3 sequence: CASGQDGETQYF. The CDR3 nucleotides are TGTGCCAGCGGACAGGATGGGGAGACCCAGTACTTC.

The chain recombines TRBV27 with TRBJ2-7, with 10 bases lining up with TRBD1. The germline CDR1 and CDR2 sequences are MNHEY and SMNVEV (reference sequence). This CDR3 contains 14 residues. Trimming removed 7 bases from V and 6 bases from J; junction bases left unmatched: 9. In nucleotides, the CDR3 is TGTGCCAGCACCGGGACAGGGGAGAAGGGCGAGCAGTACTTC. This sequence encodes CASTGTGEKGEQYF.